The rows below give T cell receptor beta chains drawn from one sample of a study of cytomegalovirus exposure and HLA in healthy donors. Using immunoSEQ multiplex PCR, the repertoire was profiled, and TCRdb retains in-frame clones only, with some absent. Seen here are under 200,000 clones, about 71% observed once, and the top ten hold approximately 1.5%. The sample was PBMCs. The source of these receptors is a man aged 45 to 65 in good health and CMV-seronegative. Both conserved end residues are part of each CDR3. D genes are given only for firm matches. The size entry is marked missing in some rows and otherwise reads once, few, many or a size class.

d_gene	v_gene	abundance	j_gene	CDR3aa	CDR3nt
TRBD1	TRBV5-1	NA	TRBJ1-2	CASSPGGTGAHYGYTF	TGCGCCAGCAGCCCAGGCGGGACAGGGGCACACTATGGCTACACCTTC
TRBD1	TRBV7-8	NA	TRBJ2-1	CASSPVDRGRDSSYNEQFF	TGTGCCAGCAGCCCGGTGGACAGGGGTCGTGACAGCTCCTACAATGAGCAGTTCTTC
TRBD1	TRBV18	NA	TRBJ2-7	CASSPTQGSYEQYF	TGTGCCAGCTCCCCCACACAGGGGTCCTACGAGCAGTACTTC
TRBD1	TRBV15	NA	TRBJ2-1	CATSRGGTVFSYNEQFF	TGTGCCACCAGCAGAGGAGGGACAGTATTCTCCTACAATGAGCAGTTCTTC
TRBD1	TRBV6-5	few	TRBJ1-1	CASSYSDRGNTEAFF	TGTGCCAGCAGTTACTCGGACAGGGGGAACACTGAAGCTTTCTTT
TRBD1	TRBV27	once	TRBJ2-7	CASSLGSGQLLYEQYF	TGTGCCAGCAGTTTAGGATCGGGACAGCTACTGTACGAGCAGTACTTC
NA	TRBV7-2	NA	TRBJ1-1	CASSLEQLSNTEAFF	TGTGCCAGCAGCTTAGAACAGCTATCGAACACTGAAGCTTTCTTT
NA	TRBV5-1	NA	TRBJ1-3	CASSARDRPGSGNTIYF	TGCGCCAGCAGCGCCCGCGACAGACCCGGCTCTGGAAACACCATATATTTT
NA	TRBV19	NA	TRBJ2-3	CASSVLAALDTQYF	TGTGCCAGTAGTGTACTAGCAGCTCTGGATACGCAGTATTTT
NA	TRBV5-1	NA	TRBJ2-1	CASSLAGTDYNEQFF	TGCGCCAGCAGCTTGGCCGGTACAGATTACAATGAGCAGTTCTTC
NA	TRBV19	NA	TRBJ2-7	CAISRGNSYEQYF	TGTGCCATCTCCCGCGGCAATTCCTACGAGCAGTACTTC
NA	TRBV5-1	few	TRBJ1-6	CASSSRGTSYNSPLHF	TGCGCCAGCAGTTCCCGTGGCACATCCTATAATTCACCCCTCCACTTT
NA	TRBV9	NA	TRBJ1-1	CASSVGSGYTEAFF	TGTGCCAGCAGCGTAGGGTCGGGGTACACTGAAGCTTTCTTT
TRBD1	TRBV6-1	few	TRBJ1-3	CASSLDRGNTIYF	TGTGCCAGCAGTTTGGACAGGGGCAACACCATATATTTT
NA	TRBV7-9	NA	TRBJ1-2	CASSLEAAGHGYTF	TGTGCCAGCAGCTTAGAGGCGGCCGGTCATGGCTACACCTTC
NA	TRBV5-6	NA	TRBJ1-1	CASRALGVNTEAFF	TGTGCCAGCAGAGCCTTGGGAGTGAACACTGAAGCTTTCTTT
TRBD2	TRBV7-2	NA	TRBJ2-7	CASRPSGTNPVGDEQYF	TGTGCCAGCAGACCCTCCGGGACTAACCCCGTTGGGGACGAGCAGTACTTC
TRBD1	TRBV5-1	NA	TRBJ1-1	CASSSVDRGEAEAFF	TGCGCCAGCAGTTCGGTTGACAGGGGAGAGGCTGAAGCTTTCTTT